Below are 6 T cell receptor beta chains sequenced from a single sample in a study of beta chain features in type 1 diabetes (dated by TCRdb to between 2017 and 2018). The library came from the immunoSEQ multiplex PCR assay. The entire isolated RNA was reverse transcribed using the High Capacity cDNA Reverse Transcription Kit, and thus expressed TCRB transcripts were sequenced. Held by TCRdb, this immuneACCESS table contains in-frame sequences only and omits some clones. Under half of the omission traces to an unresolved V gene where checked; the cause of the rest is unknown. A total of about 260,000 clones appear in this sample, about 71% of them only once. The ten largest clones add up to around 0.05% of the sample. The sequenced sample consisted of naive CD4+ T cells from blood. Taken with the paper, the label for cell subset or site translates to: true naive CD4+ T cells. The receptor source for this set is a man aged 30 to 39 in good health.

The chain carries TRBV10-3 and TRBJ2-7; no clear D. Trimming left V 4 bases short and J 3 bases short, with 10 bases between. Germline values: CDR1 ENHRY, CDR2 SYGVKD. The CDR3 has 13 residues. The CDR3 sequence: CAISGLVGYEQYF. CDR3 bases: TGTGCCATCAGTGGATTAGTGGGCTACGAGCAGTACTTC.

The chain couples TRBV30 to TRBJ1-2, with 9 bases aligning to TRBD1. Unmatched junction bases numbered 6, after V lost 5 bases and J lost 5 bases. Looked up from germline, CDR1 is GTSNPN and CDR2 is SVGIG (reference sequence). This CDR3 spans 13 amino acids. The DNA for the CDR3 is TGTGCCTGGCAAACAGGGGGCGGGTATGGCTACACCTTC. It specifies CAWQTGGGYGYTF.

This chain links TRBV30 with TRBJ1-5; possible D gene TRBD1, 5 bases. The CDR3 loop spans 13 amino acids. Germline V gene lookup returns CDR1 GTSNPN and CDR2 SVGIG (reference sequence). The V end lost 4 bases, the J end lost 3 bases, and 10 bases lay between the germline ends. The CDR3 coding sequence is TGTGCCTGGAAGGGGTCATACAATCAGCCCCAGCATTTT. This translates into CAWKGSYNQPQHF.

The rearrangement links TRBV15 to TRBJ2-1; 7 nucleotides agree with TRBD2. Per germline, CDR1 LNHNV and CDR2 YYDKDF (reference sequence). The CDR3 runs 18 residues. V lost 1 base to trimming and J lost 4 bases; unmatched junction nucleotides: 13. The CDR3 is CATSRAKPSGAFYNEQFF. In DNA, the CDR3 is TGTGCCACCAGCAGAGCCAAACCGAGCGGGGCCTTTTACAATGAGCAGTTCTTC.

CDR3: CASSLDPGRWSYEQYF. CDR3 in DNA: TGTGCCAGCAGCTTAGATCCCGGCCGGTGGTCCTACGAGCAGTACTTC. The J gene is TRBJ2-7, the V gene TRBV7-2; D ambiguous. Germline-derived CDR1 and CDR2 are SGHTA and FQGNSA. CDR3 length equals 16 residues. Between the trimmed V and J ends, which lost 1 base and 1 base, there was a span of 14 bases.

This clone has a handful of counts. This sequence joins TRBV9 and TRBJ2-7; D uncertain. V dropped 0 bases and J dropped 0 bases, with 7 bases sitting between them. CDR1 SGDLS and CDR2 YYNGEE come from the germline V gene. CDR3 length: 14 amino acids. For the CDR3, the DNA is TGTGCCAGCAGCGTAGATTACAGCTCCTACGAGCAGTACTTC. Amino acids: CASSVDYSSYEQYF.